One sample yielded the 20 T cell receptor beta chains listed below, sequenced in a study of T cell clonality in common variable immunodeficiency. Findings of the study overall: Reportedly, TCR beta sequences from common variable immunodeficiency showed fewer deletions and N-nucleotide insertions.

Their cognate antigens are unknown. Assay: immunoSEQ multiplex PCR; the TCRdb copy retains only in-frame clones and omits some. The sample shows 25,000 to 30,000 clones, none of them appearing just once. Sequencing used peripheral blood mononuclear cells. These receptors originate from a human donor with common variable immunodeficiency.

This clone has only a few counts. The CDR3 extends 3 residues past the end of the read, so its final part is completed from the germline J gene. The rearrangement links TRBV7-9 to TRBJ1-1; D call uncertain. The V gene lost 7 bases and the J gene lost 5 bases, with 14 bases spanning the gap. The CDR3 runs to 13 residues. Germline V lookup: CDR1 SEHNR, CDR2 FQNEAQ (reference sequence). CDR3 sequence: CASNGLPGTEAFF. The CDR3 bases that were read are TGTGCCAGCAACGGGCTCCCGGGGACTGAA.

As for this clone: The CDR3 end lies 3 residues beyond the end of the read and is filled in from the germline J gene. The genes are TRBV5-1 and TRBJ2-1; 8 bases fit TRBD1. After removal of 4 bases from V and 9 bases from J, the junction contained 3 bases not matched to a gene. The CDR3 has 12 residues. CDR1 SGHRS and CDR2 YFSETQ come from the germline V gene. CDR3 DNA (partial): TGCGCCAGCAGCCCGACAGGGGTTGAG. It yields the protein CASSPTGVE. The CDR3 in full is CASSPTGVEQFF.

This clone has a handful of counts. The CDR3 end is not reached by the read, which stops 3 residues before it; the germline J gene fills it in. The chain has TRBV6-2 or TRBV6-3 and TRBJ2-2; tentative D call: TRBD2 (6 bases). Per the germline V gene, CDR1 is MNHEY and CDR2 is SVGEGT. CDR3 size: 14 residues. With 7 bases removed from V and 0 bases from J, the gap between germline ends came to 9 bases. The DNA read from the CDR3 is TGTGCCAGCACCCCGGGGGCGAACACCGGGGAG. Translating it yields CASTPGANTGE. The entire CDR3 protein reads CASTPGANTGELFF.

As regards this clone: With the read ending 3 residues before the CDR3 end, the germline J gene is used to fill in that end. The chain links TRBV7-2 to TRBJ2-1, with D possibly called TRBD1 or TRBD2 (5 bases each). Trimming pared 0 bases from V and 4 bases from J, leaving 16 bases between. This CDR3 spans 17 amino acids. CDR1 SGHTA and CDR2 FQGNSA come from the germline V gene. The sequenced CDR3 bases are TGTGCCAGCAGCTTAGCGAGGCAAGGGGAGATTTACAATGAG. Translation: CASSLARQGEIYNE. From start to end, the CDR3 is CASSLARQGEIYNEQFF.

This clone was detected ten times or more. This chain's CDR3 is CASTWAGGSDTQYF. Partial CDR3 DNA: TGCGCCAGCACCTGGGCGGGGGGAAGCGATACG. The J gene is TRBJ2-3, the V gene TRBV5-1, with 8 bases aligning to TRBD2. The DNA ends 3 residues before the CDR3 does, and the rest of the CDR3 is filled in from the germline J gene. CDR1 SGHRS and CDR2 YFSETQ come from the germline V gene. Unmatched junction bases numbered 9, after V lost 6 bases and J lost 6 bases. The length of the CDR3 is 14 residues.

Note on this clone: The read terminates 3 residues ahead of where the CDR3 ends, so the germline J gene completes it. V and J are TRBV11-2 and TRBJ2-5, with TRBD1 matching over 11 bases. The junction had 6 bases not matched to a gene; V was cut back by 5 bases and J by 4 bases. The CDR3 runs 15 residues. Looked up from germline, CDR1 is SGHAT and CDR2 is FQNNGV. CDR3 protein: CASSTRTGGTETQYF. The part of the CDR3 DNA that was read is TGTGCCAGCAGCACACGGACAGGGGGCACAGAGACC.

This clone was observed a handful of times. The read terminates 3 residues ahead of where the CDR3 ends, so the germline J gene completes it. The chain couples TRBV7-2 to TRBJ2-3, with 7 bases lining up with TRBD2. Germline V CDR1 and CDR2: SGHTA, FQGNSA. The CDR3 spans 13 residues. Trimming at V came to 8 bases and at J to 1 base, leaving 3 bases not matched to a gene. The sequenced CDR3 bases are TGTGCCAGCGGGGGGGACGGCACAGATACG. It yields the protein CASGGDGTDT. The CDR3 as a whole reads CASGGDGTDTQYF.

This clone has at least ten counts. The sequence runs out 3 residues before the end of the CDR3; the remainder is reconstructed from the germline J gene. The rearrangement links TRBV11-2 to TRBJ2-2; 10 nucleotides agree with TRBD2. The J segment lost 5 bases and the V segment lost 5 bases, leaving 5 bases of the junction unmatched. The CDR3 runs to 15 residues. CDR1 is SGHAT, CDR2 FQNNGV, per germline. The chain's CDR3 is CASSERGGPTGELFF. The CDR3 DNA, read in part, is TGTGCCAGCAGCGAGCGGGGGGGCCCGACCGGGGAG.

At least ten counts were recorded for this clone. The read terminates 3 residues ahead of where the CDR3 ends, so the germline J gene completes it. The rearrangement links TRBV19 to TRBJ2-1, with TRBD2 identical over 9 bases. This CDR3 is built from 16 residues. Germline assignment: CDR1 LNHDA and CDR2 SQIVND (reference sequence). Unmatched junction bases numbered 10, after V lost 2 bases and J lost 8 bases. The CDR3 bases that were read are TGTGCCAGTAGTATATCTGTCAGCGGGGGGAGGGATGAG. Amino acids: CASSISVSGGRDE. The complete CDR3 sequence is CASSISVSGGRDEQFF.

As for this clone: The read halts 3 residues ahead of the CDR3 end, with the missing end drawn from the germline J gene. V usage is TRBV18 and J usage is TRBJ2-2; 9 bases fit TRBD1. CDR1 is KGHSH and CDR2 is LQKENI in the germline V gene. This CDR3 has 18 amino acids. V lost 3 bases to trimming and J lost 1 base; unmatched junction nucleotides: 9. This CDR3 is CASSPSNRGRMNTGELFF. The part of the CDR3 DNA that was read is TGTGCCAGCTCACCTTCTAACAGGGGGCGAATGAACACCGGGGAG. The complete variable domain, with remaining parts taken from reference TRBV18 and TRBJ2-2, reads NAGVMQNPRHLVRRRGQEARLRCSPMKGHSHVYWYRQLPEEGLKFMVYLQKENIIDESGMPKERFSAEFPKEGPSILRIQQVVRGDSAAYFCASSPSNRGRMNTGELFFGEGSRLTVL.

This clone was counted at least ten times. The CDR3 is cut off 3 residues early in the read; its end comes from the germline J gene. This chain links TRBV6-2 or TRBV6-3 with TRBJ2-5; TRBD2 aligns across 10 bases. The germline gives CDR1 MNHEY, CDR2 SVGEGT. The CDR3 runs to 15 residues. J lost 4 bases, V lost 5 bases, and 7 bases had no gene match. The CDR3 bases that were read are TGTGCCAGCAGTCCCGGGCTAGCGGGGGCAGAGACC. It translates to CASSPGLAGAET. The full CDR3 protein is CASSPGLAGAETQYF.

This clone has at least ten counts. The read stops 3 residues short of the end of the CDR3; the missing end is completed from the germline J gene. The rearrangement joins TRBV19 to TRBJ1-1; the match to TRBD1 covers 7 bases. The trim removed 3 bases at V and 7 bases at J, leaving 5 bases unmatched. The V gene's germline CDR1 is LNHDA and CDR2 SQIVND (reference sequence). This CDR3 comprises 13 residues. The sequenced CDR3 bases are TGTGCCAGTAGTATTACAGGGGTCGGTGAA. Amino acids: CASSITGVGE. The whole CDR3 protein is CASSITGVGEAFF.

With respect to this clone: The CDR3 end is not reached by the read, which stops 3 residues before it; the germline J gene fills it in. The rearrangement links TRBV7-2 to TRBJ1-1; possible D gene TRBD1, 6 bases. The V end lost 4 bases, the J end lost 1 base, and 7 bases lay between the germline ends. CDR3 length: 13 amino acids. In germline, CDR1 is SGHTA, CDR2 FQGNSA. The part of the CDR3 DNA that was read is TGTGCCAGCAGCTCGGACAGGAACACTGAA. Translated, it gives CASSSDRNTE. The CDR3 in its entirety is CASSSDRNTEAFF.

This clone has a handful of counts. The read terminates 3 residues before the CDR3 end, so the remaining end is supplied by the germline J gene. The chain combines TRBV30 with TRBJ1-6; the D gene is possibly TRBD1 (6 bases). Germline CDR1 GTSNPN, CDR2 SVGIG (reference sequence). V lost 0 bases to trimming and J lost 4 bases, with 13 bases between them. The CDR3 has 16 residues. The CDR3 is CAWSVPGGQYNSPLHF. The sequenced part of the CDR3 DNA is TGTGCCTGGAGTGTACCCGGTGGACAGTATAATTCACCC.

A remark on this clone: With the read ending 3 residues before the CDR3 end, the germline J gene is used to fill in that end. This chain uses TRBV2 with TRBJ2-6; 12 bases align to TRBD1. Germline V lookup: CDR1 SNHLY, CDR2 FYNNEI. The CDR3 runs to 18 residues. The ends lost 6 bases at V and 4 bases at J; junction bases unmatched: 10. The CDR3 DNA, read in part, is TGTGCCAGCAGGGTACCGGGACAGGGGGCGACAGGGGCCAACGTC. This encodes CASRVPGQGATGANV. The whole CDR3 protein reads CASRVPGQGATGANVLTF.

A word on this clone: The DNA ends 3 residues before the CDR3 does, and the rest of the CDR3 is filled in from the germline J gene. V is TRBV7-2 and J is TRBJ2-2, with D unclear. V was trimmed by 5 bases and J by 0 bases, leaving 7 bases between them. This CDR3 is built from 14 residues. Germline V gene lookup returns CDR1 SGHTA and CDR2 FQGNSA. The part of the CDR3 DNA that was read is TGTGCCAGCAGCCCTCTATCGAACACCGGGGAG. Translated, it gives CASSPLSNTGE. The whole CDR3 protein is CASSPLSNTGELFF.

Partial CDR3 DNA: TGTGCCTGGACAACCTCTGCGGATACG. Translation: CAWTTSADT. The complete CDR3 protein is CAWTTSADTQYF. The rearrangement links TRBV30 to TRBJ2-3; no definite D call. The observed sequence ends 3 residues before the CDR3 terminus, with the missing tail filled in from the germline J gene. The germline V and J ends were trimmed by 4 bases and 6 bases, with 11 bases remaining between them. The CDR3 is made up of 12 amino acids. From germline, CDR1 is GTSNPN and CDR2 SVGIG (reference sequence).

This clone has more than one count but fewer than ten. The read halts 3 residues ahead of the CDR3 end, with the missing end drawn from the germline J gene. The rearrangement links TRBV7-9 to TRBJ2-5, with a tentative D call TRBD1 (6 bases). This CDR3 is built from 14 residues. The V end was cut by 5 bases, the J end by 4 bases, with 14 bases between. The germline V gene has CDR1 SEHNR and CDR2 FQNEAQ (reference sequence). The CDR3 loop reads CASSLKDSLETQYF. CDR3 DNA (partial): TGTGCCAGCAGCCTAAAGGACAGCCTAGAGACC.

This clone was recorded at least ten times. The read is 3 residues too short to cover the CDR3 end, so that end is filled in from the germline J gene. This chain uses TRBV13 with TRBJ2-3; no definite D call. The germline gives CDR1 PRHDT, CDR2 FYEKMQ (reference sequence). The V gene lost 2 bases and the J gene lost 3 bases, with 6 bases spanning the gap. This CDR3 region has 13 residues. Partial CDR3 DNA: TGTGCCAGCAGCTTAAGAGGTACAGATACG. It yields the protein CASSLRGTDT. In full, the CDR3 reads CASSLRGTDTQYF.

This clone has just a few counts. The read falls 3 residues short of the CDR3 end, and the missing part is taken from the germline J gene. The chain is built from TRBV5-1 and TRBJ1-1; no clear D. Germline CDR1 reads SGHRS; CDR2 reads YFSETQ. Trimming pared 1 base from V and 3 bases from J, leaving 4 bases between. This CDR3 has 12 residues. The CDR3 bases that were read are TGCGCCAGCAGCTTGTATGACACTGAA. Its protein is CASSLYDTE. The full CDR3 sequence reads CASSLYDTEAFF.